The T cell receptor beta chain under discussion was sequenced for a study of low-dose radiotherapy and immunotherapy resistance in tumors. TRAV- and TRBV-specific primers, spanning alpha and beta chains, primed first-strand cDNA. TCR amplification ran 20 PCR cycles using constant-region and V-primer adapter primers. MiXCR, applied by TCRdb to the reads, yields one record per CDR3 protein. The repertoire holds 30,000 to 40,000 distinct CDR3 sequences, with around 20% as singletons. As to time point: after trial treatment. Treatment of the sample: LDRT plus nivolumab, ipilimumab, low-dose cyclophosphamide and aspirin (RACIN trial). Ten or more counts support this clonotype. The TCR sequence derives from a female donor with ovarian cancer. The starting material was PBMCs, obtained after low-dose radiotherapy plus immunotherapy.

CDR3 protein: CASRDTGGLIGELFF. CDR3 coding DNA: TGTGCCAGCAGGGATACAGGGGGACTGATCGGGGAGCTGTTTTTT. This chain uses TRBV6-1 with TRBJ2-2; the match to TRBD1 covers 8 bases. The CDR3 length is 15 residues. Losses at the gene ends were 6 bases for V and 7 bases for J; bases not matched to a gene: 10. The germline V gene encodes CDR1 MNHNS and CDR2 SASEGT.